This is a list of T cell receptor beta chains from one sample in a study of shared clonotypes between healthy human individuals. TCRdb keeps only in-frame clones here, not all; method: immunoSEQ multiplex PCR. The repertoire holds 2 million to 2.5 million clones, with approximately 90% as singletons. Sequenced: naive CD4+ T cells from PBMCs. The origin of the receptors is a man in his late teens or twenties in good health. Some clones in this sample may be carry-over from other donors' samples. Both conserved end residues are part of each CDR3. Fields, in order: clone size, D gene, V gene, J gene, CDR3 length, CDR3 protein, CDR3 DNA. D genes are given only for firm matches. Part of the rows lack a size; the others show once, few, many or a class for expanded clones.

size: .
D: TRBD2
V: TRBV5-1
J: TRBJ2-3
length: 15
CDR3: CASSFPRESTDTQYF
DNA: TGCGCCAGCAGCTTCCCGCGGGAGAGCACAGATACGCAGTATTTT

size: .
D: .
V: TRBV6-6
J: TRBJ2-7
length: 11
CDR3: CASSTFYEQYF
DNA: TGTGCCAGCAGCACCTTCTACGAGCAGTACTTC

size: .
D: .
V: TRBV7-3
J: TRBJ2-7
length: 13
CDR3: CASSFGRDYEQYF
DNA: TGTGCCAGCAGCTTCGGCCGGGACTACGAGCAGTACTTC

size: once
D: TRBD2
V: TRBV7-3
J: TRBJ2-3
length: 15
CDR3: CASSGGTSAADTQYF
DNA: TGTGCCAGCAGCGGTGGGACTAGCGCCGCGGATACGCAGTATTTT

size: .
D: TRBD1
V: TRBV5-1
J: TRBJ2-3
length: 15
CDR3: CASSLGTGDTDTQYF
DNA: TGCGCCAGCAGCTTAGGGACAGGGGACACAGATACGCAGTATTTT

size: .
D: .
V: TRBV6-6
J: TRBJ2-4
length: 13
CDR3: CASSYGISTVQYF
DNA: TGTGCCAGCAGTTACGGTATATCAACCGTTCAGTACTTC

size: .
D: .
V: TRBV6-1
J: TRBJ2-7
length: 12
CDR3: CASAWGGAEQYF
DNA: TGTGCCAGCGCCTGGGGCGGGGCCGAGCAGTACTTC

size: .
D: .
V: TRBV7-2
J: TRBJ2-1
length: 17
CDR3: CASSLVVDAGSNNEQFF
DNA: TGTGCCAGCAGCTTAGTTGTGGATGCAGGGTCCAACAATGAGCAGTTCTTC

size: .
D: .
V: TRBV2
J: TRBJ1-5
length: 12
CDR3: CASKFSNQPQHF
DNA: TGTGCCAGCAAGTTTAGCAATCAGCCCCAGCATTTT

size: .
D: .
V: TRBV28
J: TRBJ1-2
length: 16
CDR3: CASSLGGLTGNYGYTF
DNA: TGTGCCAGCAGTTTAGGGGGACTTACCGGGAACTATGGCTACACCTTC

size: .
D: .
V: TRBV30
J: TRBJ2-2
length: 14
CDR3: CAWSAGQNTGELFF
DNA: TGTGCCTGGAGTGCGGGTCAAAACACCGGGGAGCTGTTTTTT

size: .
D: TRBD2
V: TRBV9
J: TRBJ2-1
length: 17
CDR3: CASSERTSGSSYNEQFF
DNA: TGTGCCAGCAGCGAGAGGACTAGCGGTAGCTCCTACAATGAGCAGTTCTTC

size: .
D: .
V: TRBV7-6
J: TRBJ2-7
length: 11
CDR3: CASSTWGEQYF
DNA: TGTGCCAGCAGCACATGGGGCGAGCAGTACTTC

size: .
D: .
V: TRBV7-6
J: TRBJ1-3
length: 16
CDR3: CASSSQRNGLLNTIYF
DNA: TGTGCCAGCAGCTCACAGCGTAACGGGTTATTGAACACCATATATTTT

size: .
D: .
V: TRBV9
J: TRBJ2-7
length: 15
CDR3: CASSVGGSVSYEQYF
DNA: TGTGCCAGCAGCGTAGGTGGGTCGGTTTCCTACGAGCAGTACTTC